This T cell receptor beta chain appears in the sequencing data of a study of T cell responses to AZD1222 COVID-19 vaccine. Libraries were prepared by immunoSEQ multiplex PCR; TCRdb keeps only in-frame clonotypes and omits some of them. The sample includes about 110,000 clones, roughly 85% of them seen just once. The CDR3 extends over 11 amino acids. Germline V lookup: CDR1 KGHSH, CDR2 LQKENI. The V gene lost 3 bases and the J gene lost 5 bases, with 4 bases spanning the gap. The specimen was peripheral blood, collected on day 0 of AZD1222 vaccination. This chain connects TRBV18 to TRBJ1-1; D is unresolved. The source of this sequence is an adult in good health. The CDR3: CASSPSTEAFF. For the CDR3, the DNA is TGTGCCAGCTCACCCAGTACTGAAGCTTTCTTT. The whole variable domain, filled in from reference TRBV18 and TRBJ1-1, reads NAGVMQNPRHLVRRRGQEARLRCSPMKGHSHVYWYRQLPEEGLKFMVYLQKENIIDESGMPKERFSAEFPKEGPSILRIQQVVRGDSAAYFCASSPSTEAFFGQGTRLTVV.